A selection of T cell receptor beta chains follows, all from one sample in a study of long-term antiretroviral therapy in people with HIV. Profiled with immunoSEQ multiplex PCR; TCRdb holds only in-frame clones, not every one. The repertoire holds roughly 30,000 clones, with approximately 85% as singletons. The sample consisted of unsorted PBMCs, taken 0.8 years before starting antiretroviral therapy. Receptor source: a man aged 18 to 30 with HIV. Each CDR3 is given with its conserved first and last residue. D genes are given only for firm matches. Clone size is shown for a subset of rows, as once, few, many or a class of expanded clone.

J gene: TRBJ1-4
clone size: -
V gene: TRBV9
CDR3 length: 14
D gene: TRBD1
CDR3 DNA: TGTGCCAGCAGCGTAGGAGGGGGCAGAGAAAAACTGTTTTTT
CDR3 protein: CASSVGGGREKLFF

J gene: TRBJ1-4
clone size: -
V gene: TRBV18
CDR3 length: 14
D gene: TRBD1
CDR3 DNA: TGTGCCAGCTCACCGACAGGGAGTAATGAAAAACTGTTTTTT
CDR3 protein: CASSPTGSNEKLFF

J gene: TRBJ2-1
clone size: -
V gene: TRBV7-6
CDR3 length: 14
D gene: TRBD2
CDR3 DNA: TGTGCCAGCAGCTTCAGCGGGGCCTACAATGAGCAGTTCTTC
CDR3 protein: CASSFSGAYNEQFF

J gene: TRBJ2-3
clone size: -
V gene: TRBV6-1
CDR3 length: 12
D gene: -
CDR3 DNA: TGTGCCAGCAGTGACCAGGTCGATACGCAGTATTTT
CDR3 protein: CASSDQVDTQYF

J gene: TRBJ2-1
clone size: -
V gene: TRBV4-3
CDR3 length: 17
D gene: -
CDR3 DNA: TGCGCCAGCAGCCAAGATCCGGACGGCAGTATGAACAATGAGCAGTTCTTC
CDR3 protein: CASSQDPDGSMNNEQFF

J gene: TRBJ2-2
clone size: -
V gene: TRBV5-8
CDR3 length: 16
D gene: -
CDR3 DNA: TGTGCCAGCAGCTTGAGAACGTTCGCGAACACCGGGGAGCTGTTTTTT
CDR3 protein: CASSLRTFANTGELFF

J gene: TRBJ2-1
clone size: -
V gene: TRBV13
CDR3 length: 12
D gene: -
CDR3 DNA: TGTGCCAGCAGCTTATTCGGCGATGAGCAGTTCTTC
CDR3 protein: CASSLFGDEQFF

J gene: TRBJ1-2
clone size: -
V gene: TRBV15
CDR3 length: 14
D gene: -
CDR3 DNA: TGTGCCACCAGCAGAGTCCCCAGGGAGGAGGGCTACACCTTC
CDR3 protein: CATSRVPREEGYTF

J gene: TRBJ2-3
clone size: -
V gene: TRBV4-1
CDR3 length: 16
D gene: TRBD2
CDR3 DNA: TGCGCCAGCAGCCCCCGGACTAGCGGGAGTTTGGATACGCAGTATTTT
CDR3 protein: CASSPRTSGSLDTQYF

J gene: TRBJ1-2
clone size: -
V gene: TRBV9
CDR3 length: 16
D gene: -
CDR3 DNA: TGTGCCAGCAGCGACCTTCCCGATGGTGGGCCCTATGGCTACACCTTC
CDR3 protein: CASSDLPDGGPYGYTF

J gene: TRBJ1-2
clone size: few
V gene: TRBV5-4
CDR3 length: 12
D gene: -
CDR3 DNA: TGTGCCAGCAGCTCCTCCTCGGAAGGCTACACCTTC
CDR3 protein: CASSSSSEGYTF

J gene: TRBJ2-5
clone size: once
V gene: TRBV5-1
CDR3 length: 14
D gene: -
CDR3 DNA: TGCGCCAGCAGCTTGGCTGGAGGGTGGGAGACCCAGTACTTC
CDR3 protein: CASSLAGGWETQYF

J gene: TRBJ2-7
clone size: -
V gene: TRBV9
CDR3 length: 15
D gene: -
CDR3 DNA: TGTGCCAGCAGCCTCCCCCGGAGGCCCTTAATCGAGCAGTACTTC
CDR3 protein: CASSLPRRPLIEQYF

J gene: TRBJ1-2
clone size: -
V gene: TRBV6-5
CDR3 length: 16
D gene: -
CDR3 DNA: TGTGCCAGCAGTTACTCGTCGGGGGGCGCCTACTATGGCTACACCTTC
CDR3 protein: CASSYSSGGAYYGYTF

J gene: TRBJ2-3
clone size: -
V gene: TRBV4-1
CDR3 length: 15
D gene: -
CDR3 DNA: TGCGCCAGCAGCCAAATGCCTCTGGCGGGAGATACGCAGTATTTT
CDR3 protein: CASSQMPLAGDTQYF

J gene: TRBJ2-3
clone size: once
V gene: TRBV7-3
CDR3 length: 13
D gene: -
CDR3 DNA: TGTGCCAGCAGCTTGGCGCACACAGATACGCAGTATTTT
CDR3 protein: CASSLAHTDTQYF

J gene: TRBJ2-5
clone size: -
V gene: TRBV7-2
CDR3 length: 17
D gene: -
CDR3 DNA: TGTGCCAGCAGCCTCGGTAGGGGTGGAGGGACACGAGAGACCCAGTACTTC
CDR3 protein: CASSLGRGGGTRETQYF

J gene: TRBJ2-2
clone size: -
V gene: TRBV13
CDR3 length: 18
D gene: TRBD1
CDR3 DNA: TGTGCCAGCAGCAATAGACAGGGGAAAGACCTGATCACCGGGGAGCTGTTTTTT
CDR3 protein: CASSNRQGKDLITGELFF

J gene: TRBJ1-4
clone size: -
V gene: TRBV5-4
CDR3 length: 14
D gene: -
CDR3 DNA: TGTGCCAGCAGCTTGGGGCCAACTAATGAAAAACTGTTTTTT
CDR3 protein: CASSLGPTNEKLFF

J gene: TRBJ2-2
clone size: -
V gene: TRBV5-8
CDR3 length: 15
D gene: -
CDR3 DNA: TGTGCCAGCAGCTTGGGAGTCCGGGGCACCGGGGAGCTGTTTTTT
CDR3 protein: CASSLGVRGTGELFF

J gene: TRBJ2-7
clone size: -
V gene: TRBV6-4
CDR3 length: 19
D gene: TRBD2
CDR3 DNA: TGTGCCAGCAGTGACGGGAGGGGACTAGCGGGCCAGACTCCCTACGAGCAGTACTTC
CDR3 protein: CASSDGRGLAGQTPYEQYF

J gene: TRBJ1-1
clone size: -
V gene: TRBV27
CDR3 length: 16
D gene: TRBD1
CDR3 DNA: TGTGCCAGCAGAATGGAGACAGGGGGATATAACACTGAAGCTTTCTTT
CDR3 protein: CASRMETGGYNTEAFF

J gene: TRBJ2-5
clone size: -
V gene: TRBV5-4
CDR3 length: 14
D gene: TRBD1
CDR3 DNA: TGTGCCAGCAGCGTCACAGGGGAAGGAGAGACCCAGTACTTC
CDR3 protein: CASSVTGEGETQYF

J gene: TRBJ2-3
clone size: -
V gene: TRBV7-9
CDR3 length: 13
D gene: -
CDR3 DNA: TGTGCCAGCAGCTTAGGTAGCACAGATACGCAGTATTTT
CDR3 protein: CASSLGSTDTQYF

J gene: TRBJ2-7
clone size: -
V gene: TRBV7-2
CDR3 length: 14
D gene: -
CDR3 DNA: TGTGCCAGCGCCCTGGGGGCGGGGACCTACGAGCAGTACTTC
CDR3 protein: CASALGAGTYEQYF

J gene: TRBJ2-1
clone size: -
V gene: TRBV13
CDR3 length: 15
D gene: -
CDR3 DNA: TGTGCCAGCAGCTTTACTAGTCCTGCGGCGGATGAGCAGTTCTTC
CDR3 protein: CASSFTSPAADEQFF

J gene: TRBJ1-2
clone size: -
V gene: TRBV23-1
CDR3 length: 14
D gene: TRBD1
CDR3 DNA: TGCGCCAGCAGCCCTAAAGACAGGACAGGTGGCTACACCTTC
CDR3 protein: CASSPKDRTGGYTF

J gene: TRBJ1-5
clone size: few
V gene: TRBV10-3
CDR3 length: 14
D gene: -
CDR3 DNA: TGTGCCACCCGGGCCCCCGGTAGCAATCAGCCCCAGCATTTT
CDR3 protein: CATRAPGSNQPQHF

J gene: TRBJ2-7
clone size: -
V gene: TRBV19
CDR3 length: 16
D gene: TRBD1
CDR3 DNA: TGTGCCAGTAGTATCCCGGTGGGACAGACAGACTACGAGCAGTACTTC
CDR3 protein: CASSIPVGQTDYEQYF

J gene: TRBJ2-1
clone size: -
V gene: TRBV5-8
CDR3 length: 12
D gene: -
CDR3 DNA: TGTGCCAGCAGTATAGAGAGGAGTGAGCAGTTCTTC
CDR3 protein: CASSIERSEQFF

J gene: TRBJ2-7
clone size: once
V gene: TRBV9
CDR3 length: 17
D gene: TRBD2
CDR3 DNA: TGTGCCAGCAGCGCCTCCCCGGGGACTAGCGGCTCAAACGAGCAGTACTTC
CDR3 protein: CASSASPGTSGSNEQYF

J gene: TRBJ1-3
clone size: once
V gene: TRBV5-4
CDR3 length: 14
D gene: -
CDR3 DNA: TGTGCCAGCAGCTTGACAGGGAGAGGAAACACCATATATTTT
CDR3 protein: CASSLTGRGNTIYF

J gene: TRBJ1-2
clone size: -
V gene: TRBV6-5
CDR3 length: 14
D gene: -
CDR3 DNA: TGTGCCAGCAGGTCACCGGGACGGAACTATGGCTACACCTTC
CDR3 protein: CASRSPGRNYGYTF

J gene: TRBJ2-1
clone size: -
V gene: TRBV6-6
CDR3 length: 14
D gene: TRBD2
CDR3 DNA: TGTGCCAGCAGTTATGGGACTAGCCCCTCGGAGCAGTTCTTC
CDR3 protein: CASSYGTSPSEQFF

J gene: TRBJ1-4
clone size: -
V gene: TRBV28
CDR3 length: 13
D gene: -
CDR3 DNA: TGTGCCAGCAGTTTGGGGCTGTCCGAGAAACTGTTTTTT
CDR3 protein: CASSLGLSEKLFF

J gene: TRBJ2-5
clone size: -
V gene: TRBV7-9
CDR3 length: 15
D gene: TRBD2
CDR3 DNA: TGTGCCAGCAGTTCACTAGCGGGTACACAAGAGACCCAGTACTTC
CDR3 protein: CASSSLAGTQETQYF

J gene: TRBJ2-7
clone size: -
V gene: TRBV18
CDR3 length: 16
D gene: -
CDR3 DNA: TGTGCCAGCTCATCCACCCATAAAGGGTTCGCCTACGAGCAGTACTTC
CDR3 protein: CASSSTHKGFAYEQYF

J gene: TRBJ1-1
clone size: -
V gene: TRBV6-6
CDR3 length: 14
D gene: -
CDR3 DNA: TGTGCCAGCAGTCGCGGGATGATGAACACTGAAGCTTTCTTT
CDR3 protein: CASSRGMMNTEAFF

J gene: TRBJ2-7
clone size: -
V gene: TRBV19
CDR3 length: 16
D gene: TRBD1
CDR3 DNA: TGTGCCAGTAGTATTGTTACCCCGGGACAGGGCTACGAGCAGTACTTC
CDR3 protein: CASSIVTPGQGYEQYF

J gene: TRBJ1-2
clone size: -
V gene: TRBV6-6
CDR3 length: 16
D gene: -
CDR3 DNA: TGTGCCAGCAGTCGACCGAGGGGCGCGACCAACTATGGCTACACCTTC
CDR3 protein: CASSRPRGATNYGYTF

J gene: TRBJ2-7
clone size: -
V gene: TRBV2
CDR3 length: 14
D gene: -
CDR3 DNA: TGTGCCAGCAGTGAAGACAGGTACTCCTACGAGCAGTACTTC
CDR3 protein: CASSEDRYSYEQYF

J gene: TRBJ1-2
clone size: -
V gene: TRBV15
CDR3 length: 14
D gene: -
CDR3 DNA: TGTGCCACCAGCAGAGATCTCCCAGAGCATGGCTACACCTTC
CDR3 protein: CATSRDLPEHGYTF

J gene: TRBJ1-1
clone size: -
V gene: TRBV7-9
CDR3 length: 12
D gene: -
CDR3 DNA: TGTGCCAGCGGTTTTTCCGGGACAGAAGCTTTCTTT
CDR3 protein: CASGFSGTEAFF

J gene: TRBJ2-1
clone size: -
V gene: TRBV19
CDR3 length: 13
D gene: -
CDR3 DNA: TGTGCCAGTAGCGCACAAGGAGTAAATGAGCAGTTCTTC
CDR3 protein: CASSAQGVNEQFF

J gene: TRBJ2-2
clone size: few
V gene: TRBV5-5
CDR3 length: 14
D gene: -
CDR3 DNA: TGTGCCAGCTTTTTGAGTAAGGCCCCCGGGGAGCTGTTTTTT
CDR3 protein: CASFLSKAPGELFF

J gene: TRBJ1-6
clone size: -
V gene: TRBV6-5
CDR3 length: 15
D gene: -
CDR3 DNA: TGTGCCAGCAGTTACTCGGGTCAACCTAATTCACCCCTCCACTTT
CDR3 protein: CASSYSGQPNSPLHF

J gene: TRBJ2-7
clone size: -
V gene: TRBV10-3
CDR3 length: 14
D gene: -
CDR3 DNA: TGTGCCATCAGTGAGTCGCAGGGCTTGGACGAGCAGTACTTC
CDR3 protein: CAISESQGLDEQYF

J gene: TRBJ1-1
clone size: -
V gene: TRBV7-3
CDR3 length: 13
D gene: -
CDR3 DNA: TGTGCCAGCAGCTTATGGACGGGGTCTGAAGCTTTCTTT
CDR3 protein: CASSLWTGSEAFF

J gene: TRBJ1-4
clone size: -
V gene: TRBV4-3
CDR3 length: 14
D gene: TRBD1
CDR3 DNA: TGCGCCAGCAGCCAAGGACAGGGAAATGAAAAACTGTTTTTT
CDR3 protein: CASSQGQGNEKLFF

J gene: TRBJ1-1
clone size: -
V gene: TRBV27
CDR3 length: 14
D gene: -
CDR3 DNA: TGTGCCAGCAGTTTCGCAGGAAGGAACACTGAAGCTTTCTTT
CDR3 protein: CASSFAGRNTEAFF

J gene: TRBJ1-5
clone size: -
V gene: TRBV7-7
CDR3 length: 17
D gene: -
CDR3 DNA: TGTGCTAGCAGCTTCCCGGACAGAAGAAATAGCAATCAGCCCCAGCATTTT
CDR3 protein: CASSFPDRRNSNQPQHF

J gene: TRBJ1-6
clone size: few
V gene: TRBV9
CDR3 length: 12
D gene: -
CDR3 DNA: TGTGCCAGCAGCGTAGAAAATTCACCCCTCCACTTT
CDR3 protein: CASSVENSPLHF

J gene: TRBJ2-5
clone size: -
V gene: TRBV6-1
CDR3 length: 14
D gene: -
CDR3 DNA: TGTGCCAGCAGTGTACTTAGCGGAGGAGAGACCCAGTACTTC
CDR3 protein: CASSVLSGGETQYF

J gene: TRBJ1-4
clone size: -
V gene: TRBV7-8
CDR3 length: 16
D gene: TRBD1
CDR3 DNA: TGTGCCAGCAGCTTAGGTGAGGGGACAGACCACGAAAAACTGTTTTTT
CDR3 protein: CASSLGEGTDHEKLFF

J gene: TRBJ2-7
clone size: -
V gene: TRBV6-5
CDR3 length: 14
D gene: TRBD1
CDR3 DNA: TGTGCCAGCAGTCGACTAGACAGGGGCCACGAGCAGTACTTC
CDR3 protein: CASSRLDRGHEQYF

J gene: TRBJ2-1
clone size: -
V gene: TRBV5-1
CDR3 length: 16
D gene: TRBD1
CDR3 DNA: TGCGCCAGCAGTGGGGCAGGAGCCTCCAGGGGGAATGAGCAGTTCTTC
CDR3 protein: CASSGAGASRGNEQFF

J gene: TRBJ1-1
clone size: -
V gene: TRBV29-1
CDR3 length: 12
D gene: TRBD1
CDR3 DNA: TGCAGCGCACAGGGGGAAGACACTGAAGCTTTCTTT
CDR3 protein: CSAQGEDTEAFF

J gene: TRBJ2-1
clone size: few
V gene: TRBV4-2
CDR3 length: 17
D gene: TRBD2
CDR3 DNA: TGTGCCAGCAGCCAACGACTAGCGGGTCGGGACGTCGATGAGCAGTTCTTC
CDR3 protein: CASSQRLAGRDVDEQFF

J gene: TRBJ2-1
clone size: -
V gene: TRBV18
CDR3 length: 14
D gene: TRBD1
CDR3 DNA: TGTGCCAGCTCACCATCAGGGGGACGAGGTGAGCAGTTCTTC
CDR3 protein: CASSPSGGRGEQFF

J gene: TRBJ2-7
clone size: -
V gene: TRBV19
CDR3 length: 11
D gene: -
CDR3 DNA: TGTGCCAGTAGTCCCGGTTACGAGCAGTACTTC
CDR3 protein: CASSPGYEQYF